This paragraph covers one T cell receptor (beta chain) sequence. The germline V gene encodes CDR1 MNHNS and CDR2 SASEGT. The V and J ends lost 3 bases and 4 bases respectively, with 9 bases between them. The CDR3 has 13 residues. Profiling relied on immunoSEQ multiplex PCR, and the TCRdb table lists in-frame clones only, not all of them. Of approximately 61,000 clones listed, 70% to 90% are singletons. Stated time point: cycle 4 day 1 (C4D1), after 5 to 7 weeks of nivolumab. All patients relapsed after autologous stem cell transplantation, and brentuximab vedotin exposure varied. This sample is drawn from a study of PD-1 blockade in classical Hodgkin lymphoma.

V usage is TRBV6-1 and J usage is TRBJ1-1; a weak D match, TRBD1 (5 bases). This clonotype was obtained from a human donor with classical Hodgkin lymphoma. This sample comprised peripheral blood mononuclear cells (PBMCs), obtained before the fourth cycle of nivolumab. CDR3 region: CASSDRVITEAFF. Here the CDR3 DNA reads TGTGCCAGCAGTGACAGGGTCATCACTGAAGCTTTCTTT.